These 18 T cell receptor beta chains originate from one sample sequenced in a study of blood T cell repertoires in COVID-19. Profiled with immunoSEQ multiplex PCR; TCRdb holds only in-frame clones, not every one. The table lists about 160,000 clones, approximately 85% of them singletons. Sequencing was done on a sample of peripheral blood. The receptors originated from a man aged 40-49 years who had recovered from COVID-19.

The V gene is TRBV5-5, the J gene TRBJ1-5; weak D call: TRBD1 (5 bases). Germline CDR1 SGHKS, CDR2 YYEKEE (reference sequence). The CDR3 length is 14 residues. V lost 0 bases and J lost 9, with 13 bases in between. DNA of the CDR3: TGTGCCAGCAGCTTGGGGGGCCCTTTTTCGCCCCAGCATTTT. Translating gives CASSLGGPFSPQHF.

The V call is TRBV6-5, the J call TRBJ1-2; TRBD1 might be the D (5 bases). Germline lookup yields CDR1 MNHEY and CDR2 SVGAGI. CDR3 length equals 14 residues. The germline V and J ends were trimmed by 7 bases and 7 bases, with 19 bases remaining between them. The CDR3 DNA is TGTGCCAGCATCTACGCACGGGACTACCTTGGCTACACCTTC. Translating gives CASIYARDYLGYTF.

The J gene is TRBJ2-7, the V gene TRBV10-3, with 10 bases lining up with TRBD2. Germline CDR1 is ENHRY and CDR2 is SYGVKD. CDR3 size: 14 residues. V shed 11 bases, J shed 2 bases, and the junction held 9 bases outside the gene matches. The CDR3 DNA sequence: TGTGCCGCCGAGAGCGGGAGGGGGCCCTACGAGCAGTACTTC. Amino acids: CAAESGRGPYEQYF.

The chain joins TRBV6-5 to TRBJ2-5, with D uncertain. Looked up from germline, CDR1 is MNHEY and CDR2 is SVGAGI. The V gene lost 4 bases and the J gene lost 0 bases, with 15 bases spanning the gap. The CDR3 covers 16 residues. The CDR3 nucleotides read TGTGCCAGCAGTTTACTATCTACGTGGGACCAAGAGACCCAGTACTTC. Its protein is CASSLLSTWDQETQYF.

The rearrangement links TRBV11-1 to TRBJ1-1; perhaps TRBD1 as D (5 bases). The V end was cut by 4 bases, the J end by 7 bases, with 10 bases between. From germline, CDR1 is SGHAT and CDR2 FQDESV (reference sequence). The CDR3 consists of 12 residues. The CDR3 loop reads CASSSRQIEAFF. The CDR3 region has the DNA TGTGCCAGCAGCTCCCGACAGATTGAAGCTTTCTTT.

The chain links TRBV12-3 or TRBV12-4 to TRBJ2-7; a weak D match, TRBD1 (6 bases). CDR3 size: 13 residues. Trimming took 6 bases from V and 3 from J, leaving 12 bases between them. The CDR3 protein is CASSAGTLYEQYF. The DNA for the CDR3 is TGTGCCAGCAGCGCCGGGACACTCTACGAGCAGTACTTC.

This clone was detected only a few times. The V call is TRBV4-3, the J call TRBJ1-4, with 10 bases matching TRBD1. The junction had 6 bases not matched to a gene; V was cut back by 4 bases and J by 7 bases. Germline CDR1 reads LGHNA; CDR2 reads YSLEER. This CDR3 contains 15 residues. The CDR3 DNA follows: TGCGCCAGCAGCCCTGGGACAGGGGATGTTGAAAAACTGTTTTTT. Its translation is CASSPGTGDVEKLFF.

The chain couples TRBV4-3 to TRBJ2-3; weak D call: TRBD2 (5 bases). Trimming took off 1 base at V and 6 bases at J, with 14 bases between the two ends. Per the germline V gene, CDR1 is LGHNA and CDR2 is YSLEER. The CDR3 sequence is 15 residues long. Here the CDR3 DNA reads TGCGCCAGCAGCCAAGGGAGGAATTGGAAGGATACGCAGTATTTT. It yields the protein CASSQGRNWKDTQYF.

CDR3 in amino acids: CASSLLSARVGEQFF. In DNA, the CDR3 is TGTGCCAGCAGCTTATTATCGGCTAGAGTAGGTGAGCAGTTCTTC. The rearrangement joins TRBV7-2 to TRBJ2-1, with D unresolved. This CDR3 contains 15 residues. The ends were cut back, 2 bases at V and 9 bases at J, with 17 bases in the middle. The germline V gene has CDR1 SGHTA and CDR2 FQGNSA.

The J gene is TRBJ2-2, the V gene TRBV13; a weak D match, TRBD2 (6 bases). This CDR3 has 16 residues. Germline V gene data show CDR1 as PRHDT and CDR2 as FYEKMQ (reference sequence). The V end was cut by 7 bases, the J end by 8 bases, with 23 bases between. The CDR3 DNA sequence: TGTGCCAGCACCACCTTGGAGGGGAGTCGAGAAGGGGAGCTGTTTTTT. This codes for CASTTLEGSREGELFF.

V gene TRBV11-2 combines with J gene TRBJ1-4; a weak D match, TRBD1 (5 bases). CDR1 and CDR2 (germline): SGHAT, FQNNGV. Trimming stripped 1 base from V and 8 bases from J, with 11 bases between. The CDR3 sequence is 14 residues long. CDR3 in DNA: TGTGCCAGCAGCTTAGTTACAGGAGGGGAAAAACTGTTTTTT. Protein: CASSLVTGGEKLFF.

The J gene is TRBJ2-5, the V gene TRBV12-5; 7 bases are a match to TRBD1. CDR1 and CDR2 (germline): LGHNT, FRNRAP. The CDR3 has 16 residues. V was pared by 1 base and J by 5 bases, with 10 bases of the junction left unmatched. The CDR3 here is CASGLGGLNRGETQYF. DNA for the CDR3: TGTGCTAGTGGTTTGGGGGGTTTAAACAGGGGTGAGACCCAGTACTTC.

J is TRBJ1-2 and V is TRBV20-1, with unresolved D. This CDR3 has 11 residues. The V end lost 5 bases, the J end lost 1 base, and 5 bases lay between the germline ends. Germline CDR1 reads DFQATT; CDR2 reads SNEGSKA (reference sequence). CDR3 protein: CSALDNYGYTF. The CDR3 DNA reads TGCAGTGCTTTAGATAACTATGGCTACACCTTC.

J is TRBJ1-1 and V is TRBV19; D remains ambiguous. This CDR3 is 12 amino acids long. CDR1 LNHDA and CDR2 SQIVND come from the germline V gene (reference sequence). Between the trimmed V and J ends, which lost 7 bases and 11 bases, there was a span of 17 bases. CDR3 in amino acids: CASTPSRGYAFF. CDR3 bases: TGTGCCAGTACCCCCAGCCGCGGGTATGCTTTCTTT. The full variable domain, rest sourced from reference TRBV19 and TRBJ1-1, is DGGITQSPKYLFRKEGQNVTLSCEQNLNHDAMYWYRQDPGQGLRLIYYSQIVNDFQKGDIAEGYSVSREKKESFPLTVTSAQKNPTAFYLCASTPSRGYAFFGQGTRLTVV.

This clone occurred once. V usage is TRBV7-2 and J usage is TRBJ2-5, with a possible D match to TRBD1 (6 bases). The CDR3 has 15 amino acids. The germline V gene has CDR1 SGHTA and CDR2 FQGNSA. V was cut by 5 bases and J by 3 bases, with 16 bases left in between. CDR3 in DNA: TGTGCCAGCAGCCACGCAGGGACAAATGAAGAGACCCAGTACTTC. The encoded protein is CASSHAGTNEETQYF.

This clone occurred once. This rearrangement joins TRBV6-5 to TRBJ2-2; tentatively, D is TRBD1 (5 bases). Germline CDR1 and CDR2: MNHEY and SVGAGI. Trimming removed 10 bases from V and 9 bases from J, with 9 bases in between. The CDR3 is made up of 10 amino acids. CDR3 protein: CAMGHRELFF. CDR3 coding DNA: TGTGCCATGGGGCACCGGGAGCTGTTTTTT.

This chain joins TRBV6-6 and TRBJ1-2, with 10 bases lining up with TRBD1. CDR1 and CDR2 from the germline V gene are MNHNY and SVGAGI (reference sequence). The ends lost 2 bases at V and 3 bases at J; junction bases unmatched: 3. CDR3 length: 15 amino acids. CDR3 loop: CASSYPGQGYYGYTF. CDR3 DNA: TGTGCCAGCAGTTACCCGGGACAGGGGTACTATGGCTACACCTTC.

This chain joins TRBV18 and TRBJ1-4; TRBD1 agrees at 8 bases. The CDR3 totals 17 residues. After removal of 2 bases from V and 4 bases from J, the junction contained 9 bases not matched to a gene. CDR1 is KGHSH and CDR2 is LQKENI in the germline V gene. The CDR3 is CASSPILGTGLNEKLFF. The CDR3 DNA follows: TGTGCCAGCTCACCAATTCTCGGGACAGGTCTTAATGAAAAACTGTTTTTT.